This T cell receptor (beta chain) was identified in a study of blood T cell repertoires in COVID-19. In the authors' workflow: Amplification of reference gene primers provided the estimated nucleated cell counts. TCRdb keeps only in-frame clones here, not all; method: immunoSEQ multiplex PCR. D and trimming were read from the DNA, whereas the V and J calls and clone size are those reported in that table. Of fewer than 80,000 clones listed, about 90% are singletons. The sequenced material came from peripheral blood. The TCR sequence derives from a woman in her fifties or sixties with active or convalescent COVID-19.

The chain's CDR3 is CASSLTGDSPNTDTQYF. In nucleotides, the CDR3 is TGTGCCAGCAGCTTAACCGGGGATTCGCCCAACACAGATACGCAGTATTTT. The chain has TRBV7-3 and TRBJ2-3, with D possibly being TRBD2 (5 bases). The CDR3 sequence is 17 residues long. The germline gives CDR1 SGHTA, CDR2 FQGTGA. V was clipped by 0 bases and J by 2 bases, with 15 bases between them. Using reference TRBV7-3 and TRBJ2-3 for the parts outside the CDR3, the full variable domain is GAGVSQTPSNKVTEKGKYVELRCDPISGHTALYWYRQSLGQGPEFLIYFQGTGAADDSGLPNDRFFAVRPEGSVSTLKIQRTERGDSAVYLCASSLTGDSPNTDTQYFGPGTRLTVL.